These 25 T cell receptor beta chains came from one sample sequenced in a study of cytomegalovirus exposure and HLA in healthy donors. The PCR was carried out with 60 Vbeta primers and 13 Jbeta primers. The protocol was immunoSEQ multiplex PCR, while the TCRdb copy is restricted to in-frame clones and leaves out a portion. Here the sample spans 95,000 to 150,000 clones, roughly 70% being singletons. The specimen was PBMCs. The receptors derive from a woman between 35 and 50 years old in good health and CMV-seropositive.

J is TRBJ2-2 and V is TRBV19, with D tentatively TRBD2 (5 bases). V was pared by 3 bases and J by 3 bases, with 11 bases between. The CDR3 length is 15 residues. CDR1 and CDR2 (germline): LNHDA, SQIVND (reference sequence). The CDR3 coding sequence is TGTGCCAGTAGTATTATCAGGACTTACACCGGGGAGCTGTTTTTT. Translating gives CASSIIRTYTGELFF.

The chain employs TRBV7-2 and TRBJ2-5; 16 bases match TRBD2. V lost 6 bases to trimming and J lost 2 bases; unmatched junction nucleotides: 3. This CDR3 region has 16 residues. CDR1 and CDR2 from the germline V gene are SGHTA and FQGNSA. The CDR3 DNA sequence: TGTGCCAGCAGGCCGGGACTAGCGGGGGGGCAAGAGACCCAGTACTTC. This codes for CASRPGLAGGQETQYF.

This chain joins TRBV11-3 and TRBJ2-1, with a possible D match to TRBD2 (6 bases). The CDR3 is 14 residues long. V lost 5 bases to trimming and J lost 7 bases, with 15 bases between them. CDR1 and CDR2 (germline): SGHNT, YENEEA. The CDR3 sequence is CASSPGRGSNEQFF. The CDR3 DNA reads TGTGCCAGCAGCCCAGGCCGGGGGTCTAATGAGCAGTTCTTC.

A few counts support this clone. The CDR3 region has the DNA TGTGCCAGCTCACCACCGGCAGGGACCTACGAGCAGTACTTC. Translation: CASSPPAGTYEQYF. This chain connects TRBV18 to TRBJ2-7; weak D call: TRBD1 (5 bases). The length of the CDR3 is 14 residues. Germline V gene sequence: CDR1 KGHSH, CDR2 LQKENI. The V gene lost 0 bases and the J gene lost 2 bases, with 8 bases spanning the gap.

V is TRBV27 and J is TRBJ1-1; maybe TRBD1 (6 bases). Germline values: CDR1 MNHEY, CDR2 SMNVEV (reference sequence). The CDR3 is 15 amino acids. The germline V and J ends were trimmed by 3 bases and 3 bases, with 14 bases remaining between them. CDR3 loop: CASSFSTGAYTEAFF. Written as DNA, the CDR3 is TGTGCCAGCAGTTTCTCGACAGGAGCATACACTGAAGCTTTCTTT.

This chain uses TRBV28 with TRBJ2-5; possible D gene TRBD2, 6 bases. The CDR3 runs 13 residues. Trimming shortened V by 6 bases and J by 4 bases, and 12 bases separated the two germline ends. From germline, CDR1 is MDHEN and CDR2 SYDVKM. CDR3 protein: CASSLGGGETQYF. CDR3 nucleotide sequence: TGTGCCAGCAGCCTCGGGGGTGGAGAGACCCAGTACTTC.

The chain uses TRBV6-5 and TRBJ2-7; TRBD1 aligns across 7 bases. V dropped 6 bases and J dropped 4; count of bases not matched to a gene: 6. Germline CDR1 is MNHEY and CDR2 is SVGAGI. There are 13 residues in the CDR3. CDR3 sequence: CASSTGVVYEQYF. In DNA, the CDR3 is TGTGCCAGCAGCACAGGGGTTGTGTACGAGCAGTACTTC.

This clone was seen only a few times. V usage is TRBV25-1 and J usage is TRBJ2-7; D call uncertain. Looked up from germline, CDR1 is MGHDK and CDR2 is SYGVNS. This CDR3 spans 12 amino acids. The V end was cut by 1 base, the J end by 2 bases, with 3 bases between. The CDR3 is CASSELAYEQYF. CDR3 nucleotides: TGTGCCAGCAGTGAATTAGCCTACGAGCAGTACTTC.

This clone was detected a few times. J is TRBJ2-7 and V is TRBV15; TRBD2 aligns across 8 bases. This CDR3 has 15 residues. From germline, CDR1 is LNHNV and CDR2 YYDKDF (reference sequence). V trimming: 0 bases; J trimming: 5 bases; junction bases outside the gene matches: 6. The CDR3 loop reads CATSRDAAGGDEQYF. DNA for the CDR3: TGTGCCACCAGCAGAGATGCGGCGGGGGGTGACGAGCAGTACTTC.

The chain employs TRBV30 and TRBJ2-1; 9 nucleotides agree with TRBD1. Germline assignment: CDR1 GTSNPN and CDR2 SVGIG (reference sequence). The V and J ends lost 0 bases and 7 bases, in that order; junction bases with no gene match: 4. This CDR3 contains 14 residues. The CDR3 region is CAWSVGTGRNEQFF. The CDR3 DNA reads as TGTGCCTGGAGTGTAGGGACAGGGAGGAATGAGCAGTTCTTC. The whole variable domain, remainder taken from reference TRBV30 and TRBJ2-1, is SQTIHQWPATLVQPVGSPLSLECTVEGTSNPNLYWYRQAAGRGLQLLFYSVGIGQISSEVPQNLSASRPQDRQFILSSKKLLLSDSGFYLCAWSVGTGRNEQFFGPGTRLTVL.

The CDR3, as DNA: TGTGCCAGTAGTATGAGAGCGGGGGCCGGCAATGAGCAGTTCTTC. Translation gives CASSMRAGAGNEQFF. This rearrangement joins TRBV19 to TRBJ2-1, with 8 bases aligning to TRBD2. The CDR3 is 15 residues long. V lost 3 bases and J lost 6; bases outside the gene matches: 7. The germline CDR1 and CDR2 sequences are LNHDA and SQIVND (reference sequence).

The V gene is TRBV11-2, the J gene TRBJ2-7; 8 bases map to TRBD2. Unmatched junction bases numbered 10, after V lost 0 bases and J lost 6 bases. CDR3 length: 16 residues. The germline CDR1 and CDR2 sequences are SGHAT and FQNNGV. The CDR3 DNA reads TGTGCCAGCAGCTTAGATCGGAGCGGGAGAGGGGGCGAGCAGTACTTC. This encodes CASSLDRSGRGGEQYF.

This chain uses TRBV19 with TRBJ1-5, with unresolved D. Between the trimmed V and J ends, which lost 3 bases and 6 bases, there was a span of 3 bases. The CDR3 is made up of 11 amino acids. Per the germline V gene, CDR1 is LNHDA and CDR2 is SQIVND (reference sequence). This CDR3 reads CASSMSQPQHF. The CDR3 DNA reads TGTGCCAGTAGTATGAGTCAGCCCCAGCATTTT.

CDR3 coding DNA: TGTGCCAGCTCACCACCGTCGCGGGTGCTCGCTGAAGCTTTCTTT. It is translated as CASSPPSRVLAEAFF. The genes are TRBV18 and TRBJ1-1; D unresolved. V lost 0 bases, J lost 6 bases, and 14 bases lay in between. This CDR3 comprises 15 residues. Germline loops: CDR1 KGHSH, CDR2 LQKENI.

The chain employs TRBV30 and TRBJ1-2; perhaps TRBD1 as D (6 bases). This CDR3 is built from 15 residues. The V gene lost 5 bases and the J gene lost 4 bases, with 20 bases spanning the gap. Germline lookup yields CDR1 GTSNPN and CDR2 SVGIG (reference sequence). The CDR3 loop reads CAWEGVGGLAYGYTF. The CDR3 DNA follows: TGTGCCTGGGAGGGTGTCGGGGGGCTCGCCTATGGCTACACCTTC.

This chain joins TRBV9 and TRBJ2-3; 8 positions match TRBD2. J was trimmed by 5 bases and V by 1 base; bases with no gene match: 6. CDR1 and CDR2 (germline): SGDLS, YYNGEE. The CDR3 is 15 amino acids. The CDR3 bases are TGTGCCAGCAGCGTACGAAGCGGGAGCGGAGATACGCAGTATTTT. Residues: CASSVRSGSGDTQYF. The entire variable domain, with the rest obtained from reference TRBV9 and TRBJ2-3, is as follows: DSGVTQTPKHLITATGQRVTLRCSPRSGDLSVYWYQQSLDQGLQFLIQYYNGEERAKGNILERFSAQQFPDLHSELNLSSLELGDSALYFCASSVRSGSGDTQYFGPGTRLTVL.

The chain has TRBV9 and TRBJ1-1; TRBD1 might be the D (6 bases). V was trimmed by 0 bases and J by 0 bases, leaving 12 bases between them. This CDR3 has 16 residues. CDR1 SGDLS and CDR2 YYNGEE come from the germline V gene. CDR3 in DNA: TGTGCCAGCAGCGTAGTTACAGGGACCATGAACACTGAAGCTTTCTTT. As protein: CASSVVTGTMNTEAFF.

The J gene is TRBJ1-1, the V gene TRBV5-4; D may be TRBD1 (5 bases). This CDR3 contains 13 residues. Trimming took 2 bases from V and 3 from J, leaving 8 bases between them. Germline V lookup: CDR1 SGHNT, CDR2 YYREEE (reference sequence). The CDR3 reads CASSFGGDTEAFF. Here the CDR3 DNA reads TGTGCCAGCAGCTTCGGAGGGGACACTGAAGCTTTCTTT.

This sequence joins TRBV5-6 and TRBJ2-5; D is possibly TRBD1 (5 bases). CDR1 and CDR2 from the germline V gene are SGHDT and YYEEEE. CDR3 length: 17 amino acids. Trimming took 0 bases from V and 2 from J, leaving 17 bases between them. CDR3 sequence: CASSLDHFGQAQETQYF. The CDR3, as DNA: TGTGCCAGCAGCTTGGACCATTTTGGACAAGCGCAAGAGACCCAGTACTTC.

The chain couples TRBV9 to TRBJ2-1, with D uncertain. CDR1 SGDLS and CDR2 YYNGEE come from the germline V gene. There are 15 residues in the CDR3. The ends were cut back, 2 bases at V and 0 bases at J, with 9 bases in the middle. The CDR3 nucleotides read TGTGCCAGCAGCGTTTACGCGAGCTCCTACAATGAGCAGTTCTTC. Translated, it gives CASSVYASSYNEQFF.

This rearrangement joins TRBV10-1 to TRBJ2-2; perhaps TRBD1 as D (7 bases). Germline V gene lookup returns CDR1 WNHNN and CDR2 SYGVQD (reference sequence). The CDR3 length is 15 residues. The V end was cut by 2 bases, the J end by 5 bases, with 12 bases between. CDR3: CASSEGGTVTGELFF. The CDR3 DNA follows: TGCGCCAGCAGTGAGGGCGGGACAGTTACCGGGGAGCTGTTTTTT.

This chain uses TRBV4-3 with TRBJ2-7; possibly TRBD1 for D (5 bases). CDR1 and CDR2 (germline): LGHNA, YSLEER. Between the trimmed V and J ends, which lost 3 bases and 1 base, there was a span of 10 bases. The CDR3 sequence is 14 residues long. The CDR3: CASSQMTVSYEQYF. The CDR3 DNA is TGCGCCAGCAGCCAGATGACAGTTTCCTACGAGCAGTACTTC.

This clone was seen more than once but under ten times. The chain recombines TRBV9 with TRBJ1-1; tentative D call: TRBD1 (6 bases). Germline V gene lookup returns CDR1 SGDLS and CDR2 YYNGEE. V lost 0 bases, J lost 1 base, and 10 bases lay in between. The CDR3 runs 15 residues. The CDR3 loop reads CASSVAGQPNTEAFF. CDR3 DNA: TGTGCCAGCAGCGTAGCTGGACAGCCGAACACTGAAGCTTTCTTT.

The count of this clone is one. CDR3 DNA: TGTGCCAGTAGTCCAATACAGGGGGCAGATGAGACCCAGTACTTC. It codes for CASSPIQGADETQYF. The chain links TRBV19 to TRBJ2-5; 9 bases agree with TRBD1. J was trimmed by 5 bases and V by 5 bases; bases with no gene match: 9. CDR1 is LNHDA, CDR2 SQIVND, per germline (reference sequence). The length of the CDR3 is 15 residues.

This clone has only a few counts. The chain combines TRBV7-3 with TRBJ2-1, with 7 bases identical to TRBD2. Per germline, CDR1 SGHTA and CDR2 FQGTGA. V was clipped by 9 bases and J by 6 bases; unmatched bases: 8. The CDR3 length is 13 residues. CDR3 DNA: TGTGCCAGTTCTAGGGGAGGGTTCAATGAGCAGTTCTTC. This codes for CASSRGGFNEQFF.